One sample yielded the 27 T cell receptor beta chains listed below, sequenced in a study of control samples from healthy donors and cancer patients (dated by TCRdb to between 2020 and 2021). The library relied on the immunoSEQ multiplex PCR assay. In its TCRdb copy, this immuneACCESS table keeps in-frame sequences only and misses some clones. Where compared with another copy, unresolved V genes explain less than half of these, and the others have no known cause. The sample table holds under 95,000 clones, of which approximately 91% were seen once. The ten largest clones add up to around 0.92% of the sample. The sequencing sample was made of blood. Receptor source: a woman in her twenties or thirties in good health.

The chain is built from TRBV19 and TRBJ2-5; 7 bases align to TRBD1. The CDR3 is 13 amino acids. V shed 9 bases and J 6 bases; nucleotides not matched to a gene: 10. Germline V lookup: CDR1 LNHDA, CDR2 SQIVND (reference sequence). Written as DNA, the CDR3 is TGTGCCAGCCTGGACTGGGACAGACAGACCCAGTACTTC. It encodes CASLDWDRQTQYF.

This clone was seen a single time. This chain joins TRBV4-2 and TRBJ2-2, with D perhaps assigned TRBD1 or TRBD2 (6 bases each). The V end lost 5 bases, the J end lost 6 bases, and 22 bases lay between the germline ends. Germline CDR1 is LGHNA and CDR2 is YNFKEQ. CDR3 length: 17 amino acids. This chain's CDR3 is CASSSPSGQEGAGELFF. The CDR3 DNA follows: TGTGCCAGCAGCTCTCCCTCGGGGCAGGAGGGGGCCGGGGAGCTGTTTTTT.

Written as DNA, the CDR3 is TGTGCCAGCAGCCGACTCAGGTTCCAAGAGACCCAGTACTTC. Its translation: CASSRLRFQETQYF. The chain uses TRBV3-1 (or the pseudogene TRBV3-2) and TRBJ2-5; D gene uncertain. The CDR3 covers 14 residues. CDR1 LGHDT and CDR2 YNNKEL come from the germline V gene (reference sequence). V shed 4 bases and J shed 1 base, with 10 bases lying between them.

The table lists this clone with a few counts. Written as DNA, the CDR3 is TGTGCCAGCAGTGAGTGGGGTTTCACAGATACGCAGTATTTT. The encoded protein is CASSEWGFTDTQYF. The chain carries TRBV2 and TRBJ2-3; D remains unclear. Germline CDR1 is SNHLY and CDR2 is FYNNEI. Trimming stripped 3 bases from V and 2 bases from J, with 9 bases between. The CDR3 runs to 14 residues.

V and J are TRBV6-4 and TRBJ1-5; 8 nucleotides agree with TRBD1. CDR3 size: 15 residues. V lost 3 bases, J lost 0 bases, and 1 base stayed unmatched. Germline assignment: CDR1 MRHNA and CDR2 SNTAGT. In nucleotides, the CDR3 is TGTGCCAGCAGTGAAGGGACAGGTAGCAATCAGCCCCAGCATTTT. Translated: CASSEGTGSNQPQHF.

The genes are TRBV19 and TRBJ2-3, with 11 bases lining up with TRBD2. CDR1 LNHDA and CDR2 SQIVND come from the germline V gene (reference sequence). V shed 5 bases and J 4 bases; nucleotides not matched to a gene: 11. The CDR3 is 17 residues long. The CDR3 DNA is TGTGCCAGTAGTTTCAACTTACTAGCGGGAGTGGCAGATACGCAGTATTTT. Its protein product is CASSFNLLAGVADTQYF. The entire variable domain, with the rest obtained from reference TRBV19 and TRBJ2-3, is as follows: DGGITQSPKYLFRKEGQNVTLSCEQNLNHDAMYWYRQDPGQGLRLIYYSQIVNDFQKGDIAEGYSVSREKKESFPLTVTSAQKNPTAFYLCASSFNLLAGVADTQYFGPGTRLTVL.

As regards this clone: Distinct nucleotide sequences in the sample also encode this CDR3. This chain joins TRBV18 and TRBJ2-7; unclear D gene. The CDR3 is made up of 14 amino acids. Germline V lookup: CDR1 KGHSH, CDR2 LQKENI. Trimming pared 1 base from V and 0 bases from J, leaving 7 bases between. The CDR3: CASSPQESSYEQYF. As DNA, the CDR3 is TGTGCCAGCTCACCACAGGAGAGCTCCTACGAGCAGTACTTC.

The chain joins TRBV19 to TRBJ2-3; the D is unclear. Trimming stripped 9 bases from V and 2 bases from J, with 21 bases between. CDR1 is LNHDA, CDR2 SQIVND, per germline (reference sequence). This CDR3 contains 16 residues. CDR3 DNA: TGTGCCAGCAGGATCCAAGACCGATCCCCCACAGATACGCAGTATTTT. It translates to CASRIQDRSPTDTQYF.

The chain links TRBV5-1 to TRBJ2-7; tentatively, D is TRBD1 (7 bases). The germline V gene has CDR1 SGHRS and CDR2 YFSETQ. CDR3 length equals 14 residues. The V and J ends lost 4 bases and 4 bases respectively, with 15 bases between them. The CDR3: CASSVRTGLYEQYF. In nucleotides, the CDR3 is TGCGCCAGCAGCGTCCGGACAGGACTATACGAGCAGTACTTC.

This clone has only one observation. The chain recombines TRBV6-5 with TRBJ2-7; the match to TRBD1 covers 8 bases. CDR1 is MNHEY and CDR2 is SVGAGI in the germline V gene. Trimming removed 6 bases from V and 0 bases from J; junction bases left unmatched: 4. The CDR3 is 14 amino acids. The CDR3 spells CASRATGASYEQYF. For the CDR3, the DNA is TGTGCCAGCAGGGCGACAGGGGCCTCCTACGAGCAGTACTTC.

The chain couples TRBV5-4 to TRBJ1-2, with 8 bases that match TRBD1. Germline-derived CDR1 and CDR2 are SGHNT and YYREEE (reference sequence). V lost 4 bases and J lost 6; bases outside the gene matches: 14. The CDR3 consists of 16 residues. The CDR3 here is CASSPTSGQGGHGYTF. As DNA, the CDR3 is TGTGCCAGCAGCCCCACCTCAGGACAGGGAGGGCATGGCTACACCTTC.

The chain joins TRBV19 to TRBJ2-1, with 13 bases that match TRBD2. The J segment lost 6 bases and the V segment lost 8 bases, leaving 1 base of the junction unmatched. The CDR3 loop spans 13 amino acids. Germline V CDR1 and CDR2: LNHDA, SQIVND (reference sequence). The CDR3 here is CASRTSGSNEQFF. The CDR3 coding sequence is TGTGCCAGTCGGACTAGCGGGAGCAATGAGCAGTTCTTC.

The chain uses TRBV15 and TRBJ1-5, with 7 positions matching TRBD1. CDR3 length: 16 residues. The V gene end was trimmed by 3 bases and the J gene end by 0 bases; junction bases not matched to a gene: 5. The germline V gene encodes CDR1 LNHNV and CDR2 YYDKDF (reference sequence). CDR3 nucleotide sequence: TGTGCCACCAGCAGTAAACAGGGGTTTAGCAATCAGCCCCAGCATTTT. This sequence encodes CATSSKQGFSNQPQHF.

The chain uses TRBV7-6 and TRBJ2-2; possibly TRBD1 for D (5 bases). V lost 2 bases to trimming and J lost 2 bases, with 21 bases between them. Germline CDR1 SGHVS, CDR2 FNYEAQ. The CDR3 is 19 amino acids. In nucleotides, the CDR3 is TGTGCCAGCAGCTTACAGGGATTTAGGGGAACGTCTAACACCGGGGAGCTGTTTTTT. Its translation is CASSLQGFRGTSNTGELFF.

The gene calls are TRBV27 and TRBJ1-1; no definite D call. Per the germline V gene, CDR1 is MNHEY and CDR2 is SMNVEV (reference sequence). V was cut by 8 bases and J by 5 bases, with 24 bases left in between. This CDR3 spans 16 amino acids. The CDR3 DNA reads as TGTGCCAGCTCTCCCCCGCCAGGTCGGGCCCTAACTGAAGCTTTCTTT. It is translated as CASSPPPGRALTEAFF.

The chain employs TRBV6-5 and TRBJ1-1; D call uncertain. The CDR3 spans 13 residues. CDR1 and CDR2 (germline): MNHEY, SVGAGI. The ends were cut back, 5 bases at V and 5 bases at J, with 12 bases in the middle. CDR3 loop: CASSMTRGTEAFF. The CDR3 nucleotides read TGTGCCAGCAGTATGACCCGGGGAACTGAAGCTTTCTTT.

J is TRBJ2-1 and V is TRBV24-1, with 8 positions matching TRBD1. This CDR3 is 16 amino acids long. CDR1 KGHDR and CDR2 SFDVKD come from the germline V gene. V dropped 2 bases and J dropped 3; count of bases not matched to a gene: 5. CDR3 region: CATSDSDRGRYNEQFF. The DNA of the CDR3 is TGTGCCACCAGTGATTCCGACAGGGGCCGCTACAATGAGCAGTTCTTC.

The chain employs TRBV30 and TRBJ1-4; TRBD1 matches 8 bases. Trimming cost V 3 bases and J 7 bases; bases outside gene matches: 7. The CDR3 extends over 14 amino acids. Germline assignment: CDR1 GTSNPN and CDR2 SVGIG (reference sequence). CDR3 in DNA: TGTGCCTGGAGCTCCGACAGGGGTGGTGAAAAACTGTTTTTT. This gives the protein CAWSSDRGGEKLFF. Full variable domain (remainder filled in from reference TRBV30 and TRBJ1-4): SQTIHQWPATLVQPVGSPLSLECTVEGTSNPNLYWYRQAAGRGLQLLFYSVGIGQISSEVPQNLSASRPQDRQFILSSKKLLLSDSGFYLCAWSSDRGGEKLFFGSGTQLSVL.

The chain has TRBV30 and TRBJ2-2, with 12 nucleotides matching TRBD2. The V segment lost 2 bases and the J segment 0 bases; nucleotides outside the gene matches: 4. The CDR3 length is 17 residues. Germline lookup yields CDR1 GTSNPN and CDR2 SVGIG (reference sequence). The CDR3 DNA sequence: TGTGCCTGGAGTCGACTAGCGGGAGCCACGAACACCGGGGAGCTGTTTTTT. It translates to CAWSRLAGATNTGELFF.

This chain uses TRBV5-1 with TRBJ2-7; TRBD2 agrees at 12 bases. V was clipped by 6 bases and J by 0 bases; unmatched bases: 4. The CDR3 runs to 15 residues. CDR1 is SGHRS, CDR2 YFSETQ, per germline. The CDR3 DNA follows: TGCGCCAGCAAGGGACTAGCGGGTCCCTCCTACGAGCAGTACTTC. Residues: CASKGLAGPSYEQYF.

The rearrangement links TRBV6-2 or TRBV6-3 to TRBJ1-4; no firm D call. The V end was cut by 2 bases, the J end by 5 bases, with 6 bases between. In germline, CDR1 is MNHEY, CDR2 SVGEGT. The CDR3 length is 13 residues. The CDR3, as DNA: TGTGCCAGCAGTTACAGGAGGAATGAAAAACTGTTTTTT. Amino acid sequence: CASSYRRNEKLFF.

The CDR3: CASSVGVVETQYF. The CDR3 DNA reads as TGTGCCAGCAGCGTAGGCGTTGTTGAGACCCAGTACTTC. The rearrangement uses TRBV9 and TRBJ2-5, with D unresolved. Germline loops: CDR1 SGDLS, CDR2 YYNGEE. V shed 0 bases and J shed 5 bases, with 8 bases lying between them. The CDR3 spans 13 residues. The full variable domain, in which reference TRBV9 and TRBJ2-5 provide the parts outside the CDR3, is DSGVTQTPKHLITATGQRVTLRCSPRSGDLSVYWYQQSLDQGLQFLIQYYNGEERAKGNILERFSAQQFPDLHSELNLSSLELGDSALYFCASSVGVVETQYFGPGTRLLVL.

The chain is built from TRBV24-1 and TRBJ1-4; 7 bases are shared with TRBD1. This CDR3 has 15 residues. The trim removed 4 bases at V and 8 bases at J, leaving 9 bases unmatched. Germline lookup yields CDR1 KGHDR and CDR2 SFDVKD. The CDR3 nucleotides are TGTGCCACCAGTGACCCCCGGGACAGACGGGAAAAACTGTTTTTT. It encodes CATSDPRDRREKLFF.

This sequence joins TRBV4-1 and TRBJ1-4, with TRBD1 as a possible D gene (5 bases). V was pared by 1 base and J by 3 bases, with 12 bases between. The CDR3 covers 16 residues. Germline-derived CDR1 and CDR2 are MGHRA and YSYEKL. CDR3 nucleotide sequence: TGCGCCAGCAGCCAAGGGGCCGGGACGGCTAATGAAAAACTGTTTTTT. Protein: CASSQGAGTANEKLFF.

This chain joins TRBV6-5 and TRBJ1-1; possible D gene TRBD1, 5 bases. Germline CDR1 MNHEY, CDR2 SVGAGI. This CDR3 spans 11 amino acids. V was shortened by 11 bases and J by 1 base, with 8 bases between the two germline ends. As DNA, the CDR3 is TGTGCCTTAACAGGGAACACTGAAGCTTTCTTT. It yields the protein CALTGNTEAFF.

V usage is TRBV5-1 and J usage is TRBJ1-2, with D perhaps TRBD1 (5 bases). Trimming removed 1 base from V and 8 bases from J, with 15 bases in between. The CDR3 totals 14 residues. Germline V lookup: CDR1 SGHRS, CDR2 YFSETQ. The CDR3 DNA sequence: TGCGCCAGCAGCTTGTTCGCCAGGGCTCGCGGCTACACCTTC. This sequence encodes CASSLFARARGYTF.

The chain links TRBV20-1 to TRBJ2-7; no reliable D call. Germline V gene lookup returns CDR1 DFQATT and CDR2 SNEGSKA (reference sequence). The CDR3 has 11 residues. V lost 5 bases and J lost 6, with 11 bases in between. The CDR3 DNA sequence: TGCAGTGCTTGGGCTGTGGGCGAGCAGTACTTC. It is translated as CSAWAVGEQYF.